The sequence of this T cell receptor beta chain was determined in a study of shared clonotypes between healthy human individuals. Terminally differentiated effector memory CD45RA+ cells were excluded by CCR7 positive selection of CD45RO-negative cells. V lost 6 bases and J 8 bases, leaving 13 bases between the germline ends. CDR1 and CDR2 (germline): LGHNT, FRNRAP. This CDR3 spans 12 amino acids. Repertoires were generated with immunoSEQ multiplex PCR, while TCRdb's copy carries only in-frame clones and drops some. In the table there are hundreds of thousands of clones, 95% to 97% of which are singletons.

The V gene is TRBV12-5, the J gene TRBJ1-2; TRBD1 might be the D (6 bases). This sequence originates from a man younger than 40 in good health. Sequences were obtained from naive CD8+ T cells sorted from blood. The CDR3 coding sequence is TGTGCTAGTGGCGGAAGAGGGGGAGGCTACACCTTC. Translation gives CASGGRGGGYTF.